The rows below give T cell receptor beta chains drawn from one sample of a study of T cell responses to AZD1222 COVID-19 vaccine. This table comes from immunoSEQ multiplex PCR, and its TCRdb copy is limited to in-frame clones, with some not included. Counted here are about 140,000 clones, 80% to 90% occurring once; the ten biggest clones make up around 1.5%. Sequences were derived from peripheral blood, sampled on day 0 of AZD1222 vaccination. The receptors were gathered from an adult in good health. Both conserved end residues are trimmed from each CDR3. Only some rows state a clone size, as once, few, many or a class for expanded clones.

clone_size,cdr3_length,v_call,j_call,cdr3_aa
-,12,TRBV5-1,TRBJ2-1,ASGGTGAYNEQF
few,13,TRBV19,TRBJ1-1,ASSIATPGGTEAF
-,14,TRBV3-1/TRBV3-2,TRBJ1-1,ASSQELLGMNTEAF
once,12,TRBV5-1,TRBJ1-1,ASSSGTANTEAF
-,13,TRBV11-2,TRBJ1-3,ASRSIRGDGNTIY
-,12,TRBV7-9,TRBJ1-2,ASSTQTGVGGYT
-,13,TRBV5-8,TRBJ2-7,ASSGWALAGDEQY
-,11,TRBV2,TRBJ2-1,ASKGTGVDEQF
-,13,TRBV6-5,TRBJ1-4,ASSYGVPRGEKLF
-,19,TRBV27,TRBJ2-7,ASKKIIRGSAPRGIIYEQY
-,7,TRBV3-1/TRBV3-2,TRBJ2-1,ASSQVAF
-,15,TRBV7-3,TRBJ2-1,ASSLTGLAETYNEQF
-,11,TRBV7-9,TRBJ2-2,ASSLGRTGELF
-,11,TRBV10-3,TRBJ1-2,AIRVDMNYGYT
few,12,TRBV11-2,TRBJ2-7,ASSLDRQTYEQY
few,12,TRBV5-1,TRBJ1-5,ASSLAAGNQPQH
few,13,TRBV3-1/TRBV3-2,TRBJ2-7,ASSPPRTVSYEQY
-,13,TRBV28,TRBJ2-2,ASIPTSGSYGELF
-,16,TRBV3-1/TRBV3-2,TRBJ2-6,ASSRQTGAYSGANVLT
few,10,TRBV19,TRBJ1-1,ASSRPPREAF
-,15,TRBV28,TRBJ1-6,ASSSPSTGRRNSPLH
-,12,TRBV19,TRBJ1-4,ASSSPGANEKLF
-,14,TRBV11-3,TRBJ2-2,ASSLGLAGNTGELF
-,9,TRBV6-5,TRBJ2-7,ASSKTYEQY